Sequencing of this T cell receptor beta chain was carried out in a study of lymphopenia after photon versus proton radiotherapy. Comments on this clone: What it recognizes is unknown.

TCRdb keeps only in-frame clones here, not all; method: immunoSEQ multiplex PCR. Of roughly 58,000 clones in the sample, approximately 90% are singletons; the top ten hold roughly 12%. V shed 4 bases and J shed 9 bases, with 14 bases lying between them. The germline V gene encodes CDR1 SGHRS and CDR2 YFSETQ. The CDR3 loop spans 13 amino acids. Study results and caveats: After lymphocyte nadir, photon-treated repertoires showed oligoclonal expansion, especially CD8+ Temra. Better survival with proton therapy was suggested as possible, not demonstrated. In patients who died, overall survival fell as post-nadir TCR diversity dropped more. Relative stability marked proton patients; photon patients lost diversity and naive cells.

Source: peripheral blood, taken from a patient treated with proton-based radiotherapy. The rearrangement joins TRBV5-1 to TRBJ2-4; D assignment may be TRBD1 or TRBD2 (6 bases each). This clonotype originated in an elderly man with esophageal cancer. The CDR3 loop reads CASSPEGGVIQYF. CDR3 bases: TGCGCCAGCAGCCCCGAGGGGGGAGTCATTCAGTACTTC.